The clone carrying this T cell receptor (beta chain) appeared a few times. Antigen specificity is unknown. These data come from a study of post-analysis software for immune sequencing data. Overall study findings and caveats: Relative to controls, patients had about five TRBV segments at higher frequency, with TRBV5-6, TRBV5-1 and TRBV20-1 among these. Comparison with controls showed significantly lower normalized Chao1 diversity in multiple sclerosis patients.

V dropped 1 base and J dropped 6 bases, with 12 bases sitting between them. There are 14 residues in the CDR3. Per germline, CDR1 SGHAT and CDR2 FQNNGV. Unique molecular identifiers were built into the TCR beta cDNA libraries. TCRdb re-derived calls from the PCR reads in MiXCR, one entry per CDR3 protein. The sample records 400,000 to 500,000 distinct CDR3 sequences, about 40% being singletons. The chain combines TRBV11-2 with TRBJ1-2; D is perhaps TRBD1 (5 bases). This clonotype originated in a girl under 10 years old with multiple sclerosis. Specimen: blood. The CDR3 bases are TGTGCCAGCAGCTTAGCCGAGGGGCCGCATGGCTACACCTTC. It codes for CASSLAEGPHGYTF.